The entry below gives a single TCR beta chain sequence along with its context. Sequencing used immunoSEQ multiplex PCR; TCRdb keeps in-frame clones, though not all of them. This sample has some 360,000 clones, with around nine tenths found just once. The data are from a study of blood T cell repertoires in COVID-19. CDR1 MDHEN and CDR2 SYDVKM come from the germline V gene. The CDR3 runs 17 residues. V was trimmed by 6 bases and J by 4 bases, leaving 24 bases between them. The chain joins TRBV28 to TRBJ1-1; D is perhaps TRBD1 (6 bases). Sequenced input: peripheral blood. The TCR was taken from a woman aged 55-69 years with COVID-19, enrolled during active disease. The CDR3 DNA reads as TGTGCCAGCAGAGTCAGGAGGGGGGGGCAACGACGCACTGAAGCTTTCTTT. Residues: CASRVRRGGQRRTEAFF.